The rows below give T cell receptor beta chains drawn from one sample of a study of T-cell reconstitution after alpha-beta-depleted transplantation in children. Each CDR3 protein is one row after TCRdb ran MiXCR on the PCR reads. The table includes hundreds of thousands of distinct CDR3 sequences, less than 15% detected once. Sequencing was performed on PBMCs, taken before TCRalphabeta/CD19-depleted stem cell transplant. Every receptor here comes from a girl aged 2 to 10 with congenital amegakaryocytic thrombocytopenia, due to receive a stem cell transplant. Both conserved end residues are part of each CDR3. D genes are given only for firm matches. Expanded clones get a size class; other rows say once, few or many, or leave the size out.

abundance,v_gene,j_gene,d_gene,CDR3nt,CDR3aa
many,TRBV5-5,TRBJ2-2,-,TGTGCCAGCAGCACGGGTCCGAACACCGGGGAGCTGTTTTTT,CASSTGPNTGELFF
-,TRBV5-4,TRBJ2-3,TRBD2,TGTGCCAGCAGCTTGATACTAGCGGGAGCGACGCAGTATTTT,CASSLILAGATQYF
-,TRBV3-1,TRBJ2-1,TRBD1,TGTGCCAGCAGCAGGTCCGGACAGGAAGAGCAGTTCTTC,CASSRSGQEEQFF
many,TRBV24-1,TRBJ2-7,-,TGTGCCACCAGTGAGGACTACGAGCAGTACTTC,CATSEDYEQYF
many,TRBV20-1,TRBJ2-1,TRBD2,TGCAGTGTACCGGAACTAGCGCCCTCCTACAATGAGCAGTTCTTC,CSVPELAPSYNEQFF
few,TRBV7-7,TRBJ2-3,-,TGTGCCAGCAGCCCCATGATGCCGGTCAGGGGCACAGATACGCAGTATTTT,CASSPMMPVRGTDTQYF
few,TRBV27,TRBJ2-7,TRBD2,TGTGCCAGCAGTTTCGGCGGGAGTCACTACGAGCAGTACTTC,CASSFGGSHYEQYF
-,TRBV11-2,TRBJ2-7,TRBD1,TGTGCCAGCAGCTCCAGACCGGGACAGGGGTTCTACGAGCAGTACTTC,CASSSRPGQGFYEQYF
few,TRBV20-1,TRBJ2-7,TRBD2,TGCAGTGCACTCGGGACTAGCGGAACCTACGAGCAGTACTTC,CSALGTSGTYEQYF
few,TRBV5-1,TRBJ2-1,-,TGCGCCAGCAGCTGGGGTCCGGGACTCTACTACAATGAGCAGTTCTTC,CASSWGPGLYYNEQFF
few,TRBV5-1,TRBJ1-1,TRBD1,TGCGCCAGCAGCTGGGAAACAGGGGGAACTGAAGCTTTCTTT,CASSWETGGTEAFF
many,TRBV28,TRBJ2-1,TRBD2,TGTGCCAGCAGTTCTCCGGGACTAGCGGGAAGTAATGAGCAGTTCTTC,CASSSPGLAGSNEQFF
many,TRBV6-4,TRBJ2-2,TRBD2,TGTGCCAGCAGTCGTGTAGCGGGAGCAGAGCTGGACGTCCCCGGGGAGCTGTTTTTT,CASSRVAGAELDVPGELFF
-,TRBV18,TRBJ2-2,-,TGTGCCAGCTCACCACTGGAGGGGGCGCTTACCGGGGAGCTGTTTTTT,CASSPLEGALTGELFF
few,TRBV5-1,TRBJ2-1,TRBD1,TGCGCCAGCAGCCCCTCGACAGGGGCCAGAATATACAATGAGCAGTTCTTC,CASSPSTGARIYNEQFF
many,TRBV29-1,TRBJ2-2,-,TGCAGCGCTATTCACACCGGGGAGCTGTTTTTT,CSAIHTGELFF
-,TRBV29-1,TRBJ2-2,-,TGCAGCGTTTCAAGTACAGGGCTGAACACCGGGGAGCTGTTTTTT,CSVSSTGLNTGELFF
many,TRBV12-3/TRBV12-4,TRBJ1-5,-,TGTGCCAGCAGTCCTACCGGGACACCGGATCAGCCCCAGCATTTT,CASSPTGTPDQPQHF
many,TRBV20-1,TRBJ2-1,-,TGCAGTGCTAGAGTCCTAGGATCCCCCCGCAATGAGCAGTTCTTC,CSARVLGSPRNEQFF
few,TRBV7-2,TRBJ2-7,-,TGTGCCAGCAGCCTTGGGACTTTCTACGAGCAGTACTTC,CASSLGTFYEQYF
few,TRBV7-8,TRBJ2-1,-,TGTGCCAGCAGCGTCATCGGTGGCAACTCCTACAATGAGCAGTTCTTC,CASSVIGGNSYNEQFF
-,TRBV7-3,TRBJ2-1,TRBD2,TGTGCCAGCACCAATCATCGGGCTAGCGGGAGTAATCATCTACAGGCCATCTACAATGAGCAGTTCTTC,CASTNHRASGSNHLQAIYNEQFF
-,TRBV25-1,TRBJ2-1,-,TGTGCCAGCAGTGAATATTACGGGGCCTACAATGAGCAGTTCTTC,CASSEYYGAYNEQFF
few,TRBV2,TRBJ2-5,TRBD2,TGTGCCAGCAGGTTCGAACTAGCGGGAGGGGTTGAGACCCAGTACTTC,CASRFELAGGVETQYF
-,TRBV29-1,TRBJ2-7,TRBD1,TGCAGCGTTGCACCCTCTGCAGGGGGCGAGCAGTACTTC,CSVAPSAGGEQYF
-,TRBV5-1,TRBJ2-3,TRBD2,TGCGCCAGCATGATGGCTAGCGGGGTCACAGATACGCAGTATTTT,CASMMASGVTDTQYF
many,TRBV5-1,TRBJ1-1,-,TGCGCCAGCAGCTTGACTTCGACGGAGAACACTGAAGCTTTCTTT,CASSLTSTENTEAFF
many,TRBV7-6,TRBJ1-3,TRBD1,TGTGCCAGCAGCAACGTAGCAGCACAGGGGGCCTCTGGAAACACCATATATTTT,CASSNVAAQGASGNTIYF
-,TRBV6-1,TRBJ2-5,TRBD1,TGTGCCAGCAGCAACCCGACAGGGGTGGCAGAGACCCAGTACTTC,CASSNPTGVAETQYF
-,TRBV5-1,TRBJ2-1,-,TGCGCCAGCAGCTTGGGCCCCTCGGCCGACAATGAGCAGTTCTTC,CASSLGPSADNEQFF
few,TRBV7-2,TRBJ2-2,-,TGTGCCAGCAGCTTTTCCCCAGACACCGGGGAGCTGTTTTTT,CASSFSPDTGELFF
many,TRBV10-3,TRBJ2-1,-,TGTGCCATCAGTGAGGACAACAATGAGCAGTTCTTC,CAISEDNNEQFF
many,TRBV5-1,TRBJ2-3,-,TGCGCCAGCAGCTTGGTCGCCAGCGGTGGTACAGATACGCAGTATTTT,CASSLVASGGTDTQYF
many,TRBV5-1,TRBJ2-3,-,TGCGCCAGCAGCTTGGCTGAGAGAGGCGCAGATACGCAGTATTTT,CASSLAERGADTQYF
many,TRBV5-6,TRBJ2-5,-,TGTGCCAGCAGCTCAGACGACAGCCAGATAACCAGAAAGACCCAGTACTTC,CASSSDDSQITRKTQYF
-,TRBV7-6,TRBJ2-7,TRBD1,TGTGCCAGCAGCTTAGACGCAGGGGGTGTATACGAGCAGTACTTC,CASSLDAGGVYEQYF
many,TRBV20-1,TRBJ2-2,TRBD2,TGCAGTGCTAGTAGGGACGGGAGGGGAAACACCGGGGAGCTGTTTTTT,CSASRDGRGNTGELFF
many,TRBV15,TRBJ1-6,TRBD1,TGTGCCACCAGCAGCTACCCGCGGACAGGTTCACCCCTCCACTTT,CATSSYPRTGSPLHF
few,TRBV5-1,TRBJ2-5,TRBD2,TGCGCCAGCACAGTAGCGGGAGCGGAGACCCAGTACTTC,CASTVAGAETQYF
many,TRBV5-1,TRBJ2-2,-,TGCGCCAGCAGCGTTTATGTGGGCGGGGAGCTGTTTTTT,CASSVYVGGELFF
many,TRBV20-1,TRBJ1-6,-,TGCAGTGCTAGAGTTGCGGGCAGGGCGAATTCACCCCTCCACTTT,CSARVAGRANSPLHF
few,TRBV2,TRBJ2-1,-,TGTGCCAGCAGTCGGGAGACCAGCTCCTACAATGAGCAGTTCTTC,CASSRETSSYNEQFF
few,TRBV28,TRBJ2-1,TRBD2,TGTGCCAGCAGTTCGACCTTAGCGGGAGGGTCCTACAATGAGCAGTTCTTC,CASSSTLAGGSYNEQFF
many,TRBV6-1,TRBJ1-2,-,TGTGCCAGCGGCCGGAGAGGGATCTTAAACTATGGCTACACCTTC,CASGRRGILNYGYTF
-,TRBV12-3/TRBV12-4,TRBJ2-3,TRBD1,TGTGCCAGCAGCCCCCAACAGGGGATTAGAGATACGCAGTATTTT,CASSPQQGIRDTQYF
-,TRBV6-5,TRBJ2-5,-,TGTGCCAGCAGTTATAACGGGAGAGAGACCCAGTACTTC,CASSYNGRETQYF
few,TRBV15,TRBJ2-1,TRBD2,TGTGCCACCAGCAGTCTGACTAGCGGACCATACAATGAGCAGTTCTTC,CATSSLTSGPYNEQFF
few,TRBV11-1,TRBJ2-1,-,TGTGCCAGCAGCTTAGCCCGCCTAGAAAATGAGCAGTTCTTC,CASSLARLENEQFF
many,TRBV7-9,TRBJ2-2,-,TGTGCCAGCCGGGCGACAACCCCCAGCACCGGGGAGCTGTTTTTT,CASRATTPSTGELFF
many,TRBV20-1,TRBJ1-5,-,TGCAGTGCTAGTAGGGGTCAGCCCCAGCATTTT,CSASRGQPQHF
-,TRBV29-1,TRBJ1-2,TRBD1,TGCAGCGTTGTGAAGGGGGCCGACTATGGCTACACCTTC,CSVVKGADYGYTF
many,TRBV10-3,TRBJ2-3,-,TGTGCCATCAGTGTTTCGGGACCCACCAATACGCAGTATTTT,CAISVSGPTNTQYF
many,TRBV20-1,TRBJ2-5,TRBD2,TGCAGTGCACCGAAGACTAGCGGGAGAATGGAGACCCAGTACTTC,CSAPKTSGRMETQYF